This is a list of T cell receptor beta chains from one sample in a study of blood T cell repertoires in COVID-19. Only in-frame clones appear in the TCRdb table, and some are missing; sequencing was by immunoSEQ multiplex PCR. The sample records 150,000 to 200,000 clones, approximately 92% being singletons. Sequenced: peripheral blood. These receptors came from a woman in her 50s with acute or convalescent COVID-19. CDR3s include the opening cysteine and the closing phenylalanine or tryptophan. Fields, in order: J gene, V gene, D gene, clone size, CDR3 protein, CDR3 DNA. A D gene is named only where the DNA matches it firmly. Not every row has a clone size; where given, it reads once, few, many or a size class.

TRBJ2-3	TRBV3-1/TRBV3-2	TRBD2	-	CASSQGLAGGRADTQYF	TGTGCCAGCAGCCAAGGTCTAGCGGGAGGTAGGGCAGATACGCAGTATTTT
TRBJ1-5	TRBV4-1	-	-	CASSQVIQASNQPQHF	TGCGCCAGCAGCCAAGTGATACAGGCCAGCAATCAGCCCCAGCATTTT
TRBJ1-1	TRBV5-4	-	-	CASSLQGISEAFF	TGTGCCAGCAGTTTACAGGGAATCTCTGAAGCTTTCTTT
TRBJ2-7	TRBV19	TRBD1	-	CASSKGAGSSYEQYF	TGTGCCAGTAGTAAGGGGGCAGGGAGCTCCTACGAGCAGTACTTC
TRBJ2-5	TRBV7-8	TRBD1	-	CASTPGQGAKQETQYF	TGTGCCAGCACTCCAGGACAGGGGGCAAAGCAAGAGACCCAGTACTTC
TRBJ2-7	TRBV7-3	-	once	CASSLQGGFYEQYF	TGTGCCAGCAGCTTACAGGGGGGATTCTACGAGCAGTACTTC
TRBJ2-1	TRBV10-3	TRBD2	-	CAISWGLAEGNEQFF	TGTGCCATCAGTTGGGGACTAGCGGAGGGAAATGAGCAGTTCTTC
TRBJ1-1	TRBV13	-	-	CASSLERILNTEAFF	TGTGCCAGCAGCTTAGAGAGGATTTTGAACACTGAAGCTTTCTTT
TRBJ2-3	TRBV28	TRBD2	-	CASSSSGSRGDTQYF	TGTGCCAGCAGTTCAAGCGGGAGCCGAGGAGATACGCAGTATTTT
TRBJ1-1	TRBV18	-	-	CASSSGGRSTEAFF	TGTGCCAGCTCCTCGGGAGGACGGAGCACTGAAGCTTTCTTT
TRBJ2-7	TRBV14	TRBD2	-	CASSQNLAGLSWQYF	TGTGCCAGCAGCCAGAATCTAGCGGGATTATCTTGGCAGTACTTC
TRBJ2-1	TRBV30	-	-	CAWSVGQTEYNEQFF	TGTGCCTGGAGTGTGGGTCAGACAGAATACAATGAGCAGTTCTTC
TRBJ2-3	TRBV5-6	-	-	CASSPGGVPQYF	TGTGCCAGCAGCCCCGGAGGGGTACCGCAGTATTTT
TRBJ2-7	TRBV4-1	-	-	CASSPTGTEQYF	TGCGCCAGCAGCCCTACAGGGACCGAGCAGTACTTC
TRBJ2-7	TRBV12-3/TRBV12-4	TRBD2	-	CASSFTGGEQYF	TGTGCCAGCAGTTTCACGGGGGGGGAGCAGTACTTC
TRBJ2-2	TRBV24-1	TRBD1	-	CATSDTGVVGTGELFF	TGTGCCACCAGTGATACAGGGGTAGTGGGCACCGGGGAGCTGTTTTTT
TRBJ1-1	TRBV6-5	TRBD1	-	CASTDSDRVNTEAFF	TGTGCCAGCACCGATTCGGACAGGGTGAACACTGAAGCTTTCTTT
TRBJ2-1	TRBV7-9	TRBD1	-	CASSLGGGDVNEQFF	TGTGCCAGCAGCTTAGGAGGGGGCGATGTCAATGAGCAGTTCTTC
TRBJ2-3	TRBV10-1	TRBD2	-	CADGGAGPTDTQYF	TGCGCAGACGGGGGGGCAGGACCCACAGATACGCAGTATTTT
TRBJ1-5	TRBV24-1	TRBD1	-	CATSPTTGVNQPQHF	TGTGCCACCAGTCCAACGACAGGGGTAAATCAGCCCCAGCATTTT
TRBJ2-5	TRBV11-2	-	-	CASSGGYQETQYF	TGTGCCAGCAGCGGGGGGTACCAAGAGACCCAGTACTTC
TRBJ1-2	TRBV7-9	-	once	CASTESTALYGYTF	TGTGCCAGCACCGAATCGACAGCCCTCTATGGCTACACCTTC
TRBJ1-1	TRBV7-2	-	-	CASSLDYGQWAEAFF	TGTGCCAGCAGCTTAGATTACGGACAATGGGCTGAAGCTTTCTTT
TRBJ1-2	TRBV28	TRBD1	-	CASSEGARYGYTF	TGTGCCAGCAGCGAGGGGGCGCGCTATGGCTACACCTTC
TRBJ2-5	TRBV9	-	-	CASSPMGETQYF	TGTGCCAGCAGCCCCATGGGCGAGACCCAGTACTTC
TRBJ1-1	TRBV7-2	-	-	CASSPSLGGGAEAFF	TGTGCCAGCAGCCCCAGCCTGGGCGGAGGGGCTGAAGCTTTCTTT
TRBJ2-5	TRBV13	-	-	CASSPHNEETQYF	TGTGCCAGCAGCCCTCACAATGAAGAGACCCAGTACTTC
TRBJ1-3	TRBV11-2	-	-	CASSHGFNTIYF	TGTGCCAGCAGTCACGGGTTCAACACCATATATTTT
TRBJ1-2	TRBV3-1/TRBV3-2	-	-	CASSQDMESRVDYTF	TGTGCCAGCAGCCAAGATATGGAATCCAGGGTTGACTACACCTTC
TRBJ1-4	TRBV3-1/TRBV3-2	TRBD1	-	CASRAGTVNEKLFF	TGTGCCAGCAGGGCCGGGACAGTTAATGAAAAACTGTTTTTT
TRBJ1-2	TRBV24-1	TRBD1	-	CATSDSDRVGYTF	TGTGCCACCAGTGATTCTGACAGGGTCGGCTACACCTTC
TRBJ2-2	TRBV24-1	-	-	CATSDLTGIGNTGELFF	TGTGCCACCAGTGATTTAACGGGAATAGGGAACACCGGGGAGCTGTTTTTT
TRBJ2-5	TRBV11-1	-	-	CASSLGLQETQYF	TGTGCCAGCAGCTTGGGCCTACAAGAGACCCAGTACTTC
TRBJ2-1	TRBV29-1	TRBD1	-	CSVVGGQGVIYNEQFF	TGCAGCGTTGTAGGGGGACAGGGGGTGATCTACAATGAGCAGTTCTTC
TRBJ2-3	TRBV7-3	TRBD2	-	CASSSSGSRTDTQYF	TGTGCCAGCAGCTCTAGCGGGTCTAGAACAGATACGCAGTATTTT
TRBJ2-1	TRBV4-1	-	-	CASSQEPTYNEQFF	TGCGCCAGCAGCCAAGAACCTACCTACAATGAGCAGTTCTTC
TRBJ2-1	TRBV6-2/TRBV6-3	TRBD1	-	CASSPQRGLANNEQFF	TGTGCCAGCAGCCCTCAGAGGGGGCTGGCAAACAATGAGCAGTTCTTC
TRBJ2-3	TRBV9	TRBD2	-	CASSVGGGGDTQYF	TGTGCCAGCAGCGTAGGGGGCGGGGGGGATACGCAGTATTTT
TRBJ1-5	TRBV5-1	-	-	CASSLDSNNQPQHF	TGCGCCAGCAGTTTGGACAGCAACAATCAGCCCCAGCATTTT
TRBJ1-5	TRBV2	-	few	CASSQDQGSGNQPQHF	TGTGCCAGCAGTCAAGATCAGGGGTCAGGGAATCAGCCCCAGCATTTT
TRBJ2-1	TRBV24-1	-	-	CATSDTGTMNNEQFF	TGTGCCACCAGTGACACCGGGACAATGAACAATGAGCAGTTCTTC
TRBJ2-4	TRBV7-2	-	-	CASSPRVPKNIQYF	TGTGCCAGCAGCCCCCGGGTACCCAAAAACATTCAGTACTTC
TRBJ2-5	TRBV5-1	TRBD2	-	CASSPGGLAGGLTFQETQYF	TGCGCCAGCAGCCCGGGTGGGCTAGCGGGGGGACTTACGTTTCAAGAGACCCAGTACTTC
TRBJ1-1	TRBV10-3	TRBD1	-	CAISDRQGNTEAFF	TGTGCCATCAGTGATAGACAGGGGAACACTGAAGCTTTCTTT
TRBJ1-5	TRBV30	TRBD1	-	CAWGGQGGNQPQHF	TGTGCCTGGGGGGGACAGGGCGGGAATCAGCCCCAGCATTTT
TRBJ1-3	TRBV9	TRBD1	-	CASSVAGTGVSGNTIYF	TGTGCCAGCAGCGTAGCCGGGACAGGGGTCTCTGGAAACACCATATATTTT
TRBJ2-1	TRBV20-1	TRBD2	-	CSASGLAQGYSYNEQFF	TGCAGTGCTAGTGGACTAGCGCAGGGGTACTCCTACAATGAGCAGTTCTTC
TRBJ1-1	TRBV28	-	-	CASSLYQGTNTEAFF	TGTGCCAGCAGTTTATACCAGGGCACGAACACTGAAGCTTTCTTT
TRBJ2-2	TRBV10-3	TRBD2	-	CAIRTSGGNPGELFF	TGTGCCATCAGGACCAGCGGGGGGAATCCCGGGGAGCTGTTTTTT
TRBJ1-1	TRBV18	-	-	CASAVAYEAFF	TGTGCCAGTGCCGTCGCCTATGAAGCTTTCTTT
TRBJ1-2	TRBV28	TRBD1	-	CASRKTGGYGYTF	TGTGCCAGCAGGAAGACAGGGGGCTATGGCTACACCTTC
TRBJ2-2	TRBV12-5	-	-	CASGLSGNTGELFF	TGTGCTAGTGGTTTATCGGGGAACACCGGGGAGCTGTTTTTT
TRBJ1-6	TRBV6-5	-	-	CASSYLNSPLHF	TGTGCCAGCAGTTACCTGAATTCACCCCTCCACTTT
TRBJ1-1	TRBV19	TRBD1	-	CASSMSGGTEAFF	TGTGCCAGTAGTATGTCAGGGGGGACTGAAGCTTTCTTT
TRBJ1-6	TRBV30	-	-	CAYTGSSYNSPLHF	TGTGCCTACACAGGAAGCTCCTATAATTCACCCCTCCACTTT
TRBJ1-1	TRBV5-1	-	-	CASSKGEVSGTEAFF	TGCGCCAGCAGCAAAGGGGAGGTCTCGGGGACTGAAGCTTTCTTT